Reported below is one T cell receptor beta chain. Its antigen is undetermined. The read ends 3 residues early relative to the CDR3; the germline J gene fills the gap. These data belong to a study of Tregs in tolerant kidney transplant recipients. Findings and caveats of the study: The small number of patients limits these findings pending further validation. For some patients, primers changed over time, blocking nucleotide-level comparison. Biological reproducibility was not directly addressed in this study.

Mixed chimerism was transient after nonmyeloablative marrow transplants from related graft donors. CD4+CD25+CD127- Tregs, CD4+CD25- non-Tregs, CD4 and CD8 cells were sorted. This CDR3 comprises 12 residues. The V and J ends lost 0 bases and 9 bases respectively, with 7 bases between them. Germline V gives CDR1 SGHNT, CDR2 YYREEE (reference sequence). The method was immunoSEQ multiplex PCR; TCRdb's version includes in-frame clones alone and lacks a portion of them. The sample holds about 23,000 clones. Sequenced here: CD4+ T cells from blood (PBMCs), sampled 6 months after the transplant. The clonotype originates from a human patient who received a combined kidney and bone marrow transplant. The graft donor may be the source of some T cells. V gene TRBV5-4 combines with J gene TRBJ2-4, with a possible D match to TRBD2 (5 bases). CDR3 DNA, as far as it was read: TGTGCCAGCAGCTTGGTAGAGGGCATT. Its protein is CASSLVEGI. The complete CDR3 reads CASSLVEGIQYF.